Sequencing of this T cell receptor beta chain was carried out in a study of cytomegalovirus exposure and HLA in healthy donors. Study context: Across 300 to 400 genotyped donors, 81% landed in the Caucasian-associated ancestry cluster. Overall study results and limits: Later analysis demonstrated an association between a missense DCLRE1C variant and TCR beta V- and J-gene trimming. HLA-A and HLA-B allele assignments for most subjects were reportedly predicted accurately using TCR beta sequences.

About this clone itself: Its target is not known.

Germline V gene lookup returns CDR1 SEHNR and CDR2 FQNEAQ (reference sequence). The CDR3 sequence is 14 residues long. The V and J ends lost 5 bases and 6 bases, in that order; junction bases with no gene match: 8. The PCR was carried out with 60 Vbeta primers and 13 Jbeta primers. The data were produced by immunoSEQ multiplex PCR, yet TCRdb's version contains in-frame clones alone and is incomplete. The data contain about 130,000 clones, roughly three quarters of them singletons. The TCR originated in a man aged 25-40 years in good health and CMV-seropositive. Sequencing was carried out using PBMCs. The rearrangement joins TRBV7-9 to TRBJ2-7; 9 bases agree with TRBD2. In DNA form, the CDR3 reads TGTGCCAGCAGCCGCGCGGGAGGGCCGGGCGAGCAGTACTTC. Its protein is CASSRAGGPGEQYF.